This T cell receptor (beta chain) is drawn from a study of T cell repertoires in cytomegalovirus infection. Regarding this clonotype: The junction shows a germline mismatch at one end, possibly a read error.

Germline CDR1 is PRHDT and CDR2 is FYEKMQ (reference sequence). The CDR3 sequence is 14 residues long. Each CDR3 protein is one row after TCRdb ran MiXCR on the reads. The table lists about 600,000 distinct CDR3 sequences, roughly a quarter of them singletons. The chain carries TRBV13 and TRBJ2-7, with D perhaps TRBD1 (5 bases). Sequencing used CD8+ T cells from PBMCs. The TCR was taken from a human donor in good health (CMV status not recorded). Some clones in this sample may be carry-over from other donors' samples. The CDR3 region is CASSVGQGSYEQYF. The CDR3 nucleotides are TGTGCCAGCAGCGTAGGTCAGGGAAGTTACGAGCAGTACTTC. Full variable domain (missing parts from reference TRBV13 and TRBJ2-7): AAGVIQSPRHLIKEKRETATLKCYPIPRHDTVYWYQQGPGQDPQFLISFYEKMQSDKGSIPDRFSAQQFSDYHSELNMSSLELGDSALYFCASSVGQGSYEQYFGPGTRLTVT.